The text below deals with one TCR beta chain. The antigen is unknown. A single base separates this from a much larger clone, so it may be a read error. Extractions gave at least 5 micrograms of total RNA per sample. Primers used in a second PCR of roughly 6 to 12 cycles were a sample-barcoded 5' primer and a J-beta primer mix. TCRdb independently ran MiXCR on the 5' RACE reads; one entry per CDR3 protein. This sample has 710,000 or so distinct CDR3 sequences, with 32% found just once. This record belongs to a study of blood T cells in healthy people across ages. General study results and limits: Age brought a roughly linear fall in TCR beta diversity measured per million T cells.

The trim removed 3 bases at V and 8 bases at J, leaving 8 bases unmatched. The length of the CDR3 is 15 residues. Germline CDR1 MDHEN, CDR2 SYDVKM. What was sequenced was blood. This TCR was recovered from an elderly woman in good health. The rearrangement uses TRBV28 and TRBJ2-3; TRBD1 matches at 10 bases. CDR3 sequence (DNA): TGTGCCAGCAGTTTGACCGACAGGGGGCTTGGTACGCAGTATTTT. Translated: CASSLTDRGLGTQYF.